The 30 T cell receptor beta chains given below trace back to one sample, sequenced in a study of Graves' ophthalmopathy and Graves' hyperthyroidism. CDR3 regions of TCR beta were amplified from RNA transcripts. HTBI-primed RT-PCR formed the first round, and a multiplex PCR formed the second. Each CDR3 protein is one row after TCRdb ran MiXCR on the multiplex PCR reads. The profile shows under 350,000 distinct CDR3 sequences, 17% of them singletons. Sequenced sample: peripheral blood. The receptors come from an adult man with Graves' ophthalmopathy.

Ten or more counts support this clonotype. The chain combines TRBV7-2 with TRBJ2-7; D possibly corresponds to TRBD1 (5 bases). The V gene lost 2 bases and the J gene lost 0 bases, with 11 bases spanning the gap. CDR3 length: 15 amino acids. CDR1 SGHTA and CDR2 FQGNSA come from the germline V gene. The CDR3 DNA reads TGTGCCAGCAGCTTATCAGGCAGGGACTCCTACGAGCAGTACTTC. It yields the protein CASSLSGRDSYEQYF.

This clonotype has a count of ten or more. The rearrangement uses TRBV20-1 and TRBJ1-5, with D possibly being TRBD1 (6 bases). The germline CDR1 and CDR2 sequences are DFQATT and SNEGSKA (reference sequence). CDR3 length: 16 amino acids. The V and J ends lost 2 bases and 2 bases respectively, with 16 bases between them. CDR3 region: CSARFGGGGGNQPQHF. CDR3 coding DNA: TGCAGTGCTAGATTTGGAGGGGGAGGGGGCAATCAGCCCCAGCATTTT.

CDR3 sequence (DNA): TGCAGTGCTCGTAGGAGGGGTGCTAACTATGGCTACACCTTC. Residues: CSARRRGANYGYTF. The chain uses TRBV20-1 and TRBJ1-2, with TRBD1 as a possible D gene (5 bases). Germline V gene sequence: CDR1 DFQATT, CDR2 SNEGSKA (reference sequence). Trimming pared 5 bases from V and 0 bases from J, leaving 13 bases between. The CDR3 covers 14 residues.

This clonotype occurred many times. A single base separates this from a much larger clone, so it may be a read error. The CDR3 DNA is TGTGCCTCCAGTGATTCTACAGGGACCACTGAAGCTTTCTTT. Translated: CASSDSTGTTEAFF. The gene calls are TRBV24-1 and TRBJ1-1; a possible D gene is TRBD1 (6 bases). Germline CDR1 is KGHDR and CDR2 is SFDVKD. The CDR3 is 14 amino acids.

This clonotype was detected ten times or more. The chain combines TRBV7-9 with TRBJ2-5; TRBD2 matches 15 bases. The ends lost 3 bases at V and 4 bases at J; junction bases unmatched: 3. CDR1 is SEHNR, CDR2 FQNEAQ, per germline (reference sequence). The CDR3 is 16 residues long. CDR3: CASSFGLAGGPETQYF. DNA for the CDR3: TGTGCCAGCAGCTTCGGACTAGCGGGGGGGCCAGAGACCCAGTACTTC.

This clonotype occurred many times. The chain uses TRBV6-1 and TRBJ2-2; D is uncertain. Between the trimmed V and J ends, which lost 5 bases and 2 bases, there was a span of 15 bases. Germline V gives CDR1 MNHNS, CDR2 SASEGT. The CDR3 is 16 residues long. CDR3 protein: CASSRTPGRNTGELFF. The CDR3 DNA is TGTGCCAGCAGTAGAACCCCCGGACGCAACACCGGGGAGCTGTTTTTT.

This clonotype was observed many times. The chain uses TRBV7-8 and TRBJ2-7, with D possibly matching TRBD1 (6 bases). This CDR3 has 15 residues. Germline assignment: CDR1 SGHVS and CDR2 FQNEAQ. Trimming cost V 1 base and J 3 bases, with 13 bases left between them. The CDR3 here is CASSLGQGHNYEQYF. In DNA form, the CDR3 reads TGTGCCAGCAGCTTAGGTCAGGGACACAACTACGAGCAGTACTTC.

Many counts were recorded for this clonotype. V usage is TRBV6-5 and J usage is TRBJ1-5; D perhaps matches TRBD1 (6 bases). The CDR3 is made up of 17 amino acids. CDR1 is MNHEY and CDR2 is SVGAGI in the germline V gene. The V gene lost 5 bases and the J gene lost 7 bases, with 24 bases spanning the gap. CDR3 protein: CASSLYPLGARGQPQHF. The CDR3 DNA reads TGTGCCAGCAGTCTATATCCCCTGGGGGCGAGAGGACAGCCCCAGCATTTT.

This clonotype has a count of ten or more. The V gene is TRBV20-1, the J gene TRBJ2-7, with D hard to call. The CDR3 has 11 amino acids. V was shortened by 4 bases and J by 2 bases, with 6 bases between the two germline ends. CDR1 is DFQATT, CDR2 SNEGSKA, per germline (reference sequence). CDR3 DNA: TGCAGTGCTAACCCGACCTACGAGCAGTACTTC. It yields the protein CSANPTYEQYF.

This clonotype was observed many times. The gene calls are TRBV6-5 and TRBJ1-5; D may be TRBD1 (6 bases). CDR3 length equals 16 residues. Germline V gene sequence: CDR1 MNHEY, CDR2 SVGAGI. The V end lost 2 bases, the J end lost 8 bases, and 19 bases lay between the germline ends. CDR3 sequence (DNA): TGTGCCAGCAGTTACACGTTAGGGGGGGGGATGGAGCCCCAGCATTTT. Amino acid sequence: CASSYTLGGGMEPQHF.

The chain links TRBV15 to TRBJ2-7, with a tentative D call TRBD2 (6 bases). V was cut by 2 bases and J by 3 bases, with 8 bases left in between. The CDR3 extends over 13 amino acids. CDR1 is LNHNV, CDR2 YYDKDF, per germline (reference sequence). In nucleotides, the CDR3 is TGTGCCACCAGCAGATGGGGGGTCTACGAGCAGTACTTC. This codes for CATSRWGVYEQYF.

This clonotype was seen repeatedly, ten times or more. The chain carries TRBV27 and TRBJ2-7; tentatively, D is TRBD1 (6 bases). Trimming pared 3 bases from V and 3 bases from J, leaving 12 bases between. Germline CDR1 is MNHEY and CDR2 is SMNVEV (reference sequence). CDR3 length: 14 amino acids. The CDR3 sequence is CASSFRTDSYEQYF. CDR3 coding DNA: TGTGCCAGCAGTTTCCGGACGGACAGCTACGAGCAGTACTTC.

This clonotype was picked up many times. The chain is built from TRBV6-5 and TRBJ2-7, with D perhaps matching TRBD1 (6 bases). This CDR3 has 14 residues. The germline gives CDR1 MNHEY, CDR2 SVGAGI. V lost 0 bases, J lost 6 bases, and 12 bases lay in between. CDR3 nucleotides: TGTGCCAGCAGTTACTCCGGACAGTCGGGCGAGCAGTACTTC. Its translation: CASSYSGQSGEQYF.

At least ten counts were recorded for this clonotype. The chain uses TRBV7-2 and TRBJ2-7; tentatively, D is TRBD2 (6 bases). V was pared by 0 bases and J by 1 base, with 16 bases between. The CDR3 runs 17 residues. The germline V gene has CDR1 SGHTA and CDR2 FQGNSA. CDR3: CASSLAANGRGSYEQYF. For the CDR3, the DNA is TGTGCCAGCAGCTTAGCGGCTAACGGGAGAGGATCCTACGAGCAGTACTTC. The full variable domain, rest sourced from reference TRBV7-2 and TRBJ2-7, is GAGVSQSPSNKVTEKGKDVELRCDPISGHTALYWYRQSLGQGLEFLIYFQGNSAPDKSGLPSDRFSAERTGGSVSTLTIQRTQQEDSAVYLCASSLAANGRGSYEQYFGPGTRLTVT.

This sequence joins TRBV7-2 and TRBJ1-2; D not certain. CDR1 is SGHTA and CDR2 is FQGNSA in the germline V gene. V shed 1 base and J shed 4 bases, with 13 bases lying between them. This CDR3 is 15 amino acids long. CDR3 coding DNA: TGTGCCAGCAGCTTAGGAGCCATCGTCCCCTATGGCTACACCTTC. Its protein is CASSLGAIVPYGYTF.

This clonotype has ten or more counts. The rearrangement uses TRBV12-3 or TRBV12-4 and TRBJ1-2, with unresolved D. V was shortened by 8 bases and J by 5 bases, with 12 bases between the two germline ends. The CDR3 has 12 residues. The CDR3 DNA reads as TGTGCCAGCCAAAGGATTGAATATGGCTACACCTTC. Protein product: CASQRIEYGYTF.

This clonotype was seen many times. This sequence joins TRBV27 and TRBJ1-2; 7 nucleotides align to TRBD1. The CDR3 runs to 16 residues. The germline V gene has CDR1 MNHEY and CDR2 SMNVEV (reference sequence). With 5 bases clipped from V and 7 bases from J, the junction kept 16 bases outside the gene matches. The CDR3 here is CASSALDRVGRAGYTF. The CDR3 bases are TGTGCCAGCAGTGCCCTAGACAGGGTTGGTAGGGCTGGCTACACCTTC.

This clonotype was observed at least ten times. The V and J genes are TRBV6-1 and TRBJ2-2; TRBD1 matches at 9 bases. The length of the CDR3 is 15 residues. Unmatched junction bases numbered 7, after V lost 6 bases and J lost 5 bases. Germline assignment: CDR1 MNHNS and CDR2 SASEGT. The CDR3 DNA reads TGTGCCAGCAGGATCGACAGGGGGAAAACCGGGGAGCTGTTTTTT. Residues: CASRIDRGKTGELFF.

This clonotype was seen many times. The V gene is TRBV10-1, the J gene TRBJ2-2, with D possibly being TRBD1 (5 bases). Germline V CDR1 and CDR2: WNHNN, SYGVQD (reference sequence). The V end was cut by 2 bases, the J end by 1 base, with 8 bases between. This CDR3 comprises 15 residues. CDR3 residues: CASSESGQNTGELFF. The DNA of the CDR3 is TGCGCCAGCAGTGAGAGTGGACAGAACACCGGGGAGCTGTTTTTT.

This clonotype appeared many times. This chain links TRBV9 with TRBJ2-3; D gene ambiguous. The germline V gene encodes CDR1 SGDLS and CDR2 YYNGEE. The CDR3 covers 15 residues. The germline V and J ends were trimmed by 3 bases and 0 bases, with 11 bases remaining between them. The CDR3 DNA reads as TGTGCCAGCAGCGCCCCGGGCGGTAGCACAGATACGCAGTATTTT. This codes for CASSAPGGSTDTQYF.

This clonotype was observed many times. The CDR3 sequence: CSANKETQYF. In DNA, the CDR3 is TGCAGTGCAAATAAAGAGACCCAGTACTTC. V usage is TRBV20-1 and J usage is TRBJ2-5; D unresolved. Germline-derived CDR1 and CDR2 are DFQATT and SNEGSKA (reference sequence). The CDR3 is made up of 10 amino acids. The ends were cut back, 6 bases at V and 3 bases at J, with 5 bases in the middle.

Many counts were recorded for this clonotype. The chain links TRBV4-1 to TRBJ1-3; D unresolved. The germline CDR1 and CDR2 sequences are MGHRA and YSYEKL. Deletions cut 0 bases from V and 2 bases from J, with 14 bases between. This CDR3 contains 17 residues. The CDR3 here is CASSQDSRRSAGNTIYF. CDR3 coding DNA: TGCGCCAGCAGCCAAGATTCCAGGCGAAGCGCTGGAAACACCATATATTTT.

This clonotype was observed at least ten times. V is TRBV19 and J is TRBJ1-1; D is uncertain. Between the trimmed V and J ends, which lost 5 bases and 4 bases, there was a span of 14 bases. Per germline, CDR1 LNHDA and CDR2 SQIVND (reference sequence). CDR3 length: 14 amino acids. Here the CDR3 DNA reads TGTGCCAGTAGTCGACGGGATAACCCCACTGAAGCTTTCTTT. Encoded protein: CASSRRDNPTEAFF. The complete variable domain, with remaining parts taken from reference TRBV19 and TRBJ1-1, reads DGGITQSPKYLFRKEGQNVTLSCEQNLNHDAMYWYRQDPGQGLRLIYYSQIVNDFQKGDIAEGYSVSREKKESFPLTVTSAQKNPTAFYLCASSRRDNPTEAFFGQGTRLTVV.

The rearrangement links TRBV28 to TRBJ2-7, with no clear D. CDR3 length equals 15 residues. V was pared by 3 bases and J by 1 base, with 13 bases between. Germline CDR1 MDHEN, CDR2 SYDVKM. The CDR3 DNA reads TGTGCCAGCAGTTTCCCGAACAAACGGTCCTACGAGCAGTACTTC. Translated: CASSFPNKRSYEQYF.

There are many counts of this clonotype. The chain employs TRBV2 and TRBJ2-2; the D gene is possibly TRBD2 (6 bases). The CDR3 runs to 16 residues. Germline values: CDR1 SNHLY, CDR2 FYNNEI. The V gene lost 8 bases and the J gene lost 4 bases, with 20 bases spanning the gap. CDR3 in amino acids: CASQTGPSRGTGELFF. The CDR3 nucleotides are TGTGCCAGCCAAACCGGCCCTTCGCGGGGCACCGGGGAGCTGTTTTTT.

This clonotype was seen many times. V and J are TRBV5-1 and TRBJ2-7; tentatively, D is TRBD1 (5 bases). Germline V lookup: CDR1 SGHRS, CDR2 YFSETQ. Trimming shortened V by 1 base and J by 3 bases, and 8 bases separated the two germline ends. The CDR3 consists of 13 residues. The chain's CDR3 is CASSLSQGYEQYF. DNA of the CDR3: TGCGCCAGCAGCTTGTCCCAGGGCTACGAGCAGTACTTC.

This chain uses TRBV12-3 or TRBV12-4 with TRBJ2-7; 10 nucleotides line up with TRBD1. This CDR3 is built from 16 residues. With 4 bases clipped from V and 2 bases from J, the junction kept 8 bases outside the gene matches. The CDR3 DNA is TGTGCCAGCAGTTCCCTGTCCGGGACAGGGGCCTACGAGCAGTACTTC. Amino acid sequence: CASSSLSGTGAYEQYF.

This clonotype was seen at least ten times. CDR3 sequence (DNA): TGTGCCAGCAGCCAATACAGAGCAGGGCCCTGGACGGAGACCCAGTACTTC. Encoded protein: CASSQYRAGPWTETQYF. The genes are TRBV14 and TRBJ2-5, with D perhaps matching TRBD1 (5 bases). V was trimmed by 2 bases and J by 5 bases, leaving 21 bases between them. CDR3 length: 17 amino acids. Germline V CDR1 and CDR2: SGHDN, FVKESK.

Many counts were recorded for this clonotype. This CDR3 reads CASSFQGPGNTIYF. CDR3 sequence (DNA): TGCGCCAGCAGCTTTCAGGGTCCTGGAAACACCATATATTTT. The genes are TRBV5-1 and TRBJ1-3, with D possibly TRBD1 on 5 matching bases. The germline V gene has CDR1 SGHRS and CDR2 YFSETQ. The CDR3 covers 14 residues. V was shortened by 2 bases and J by 2 bases, with 8 bases between the two germline ends.

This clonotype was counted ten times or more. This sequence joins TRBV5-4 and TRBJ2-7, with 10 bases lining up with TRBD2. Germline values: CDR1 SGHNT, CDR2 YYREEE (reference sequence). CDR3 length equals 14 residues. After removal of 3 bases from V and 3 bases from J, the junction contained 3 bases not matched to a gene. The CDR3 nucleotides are TGTGCCAGCAGCTCAGCGGGGGGGTACTACGAGCAGTACTTC. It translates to CASSSAGGYYEQYF.